This section outlines one T cell receptor (beta chain) sequence together with its context. This entry belongs to a study of cytomegalovirus exposure and HLA in healthy donors. With 5 bases removed from V and 3 bases from J, the gap between germline ends came to 5 bases. This CDR3 spans 11 amino acids. The germline gives CDR1 ENHRY, CDR2 SYGVKD. Vbeta (60) and Jbeta (13) primers were used in the PCR. Clones were sequenced by immunoSEQ multiplex PCR, and TCRdb holds only the in-frame ones, with some missing. The table records tens of thousands of clones, 60% to 80% of them present only once. The V call is TRBV10-3, the J call TRBJ2-7; no reliable D call. Sequenced input: PBMCs. The origin of this receptor is a woman younger than 45 in good health and CMV-seronegative. The CDR3 here is CAISTVYEQYF. The CDR3, as DNA: TGTGCCATCAGTACAGTCTACGAGCAGTACTTC.